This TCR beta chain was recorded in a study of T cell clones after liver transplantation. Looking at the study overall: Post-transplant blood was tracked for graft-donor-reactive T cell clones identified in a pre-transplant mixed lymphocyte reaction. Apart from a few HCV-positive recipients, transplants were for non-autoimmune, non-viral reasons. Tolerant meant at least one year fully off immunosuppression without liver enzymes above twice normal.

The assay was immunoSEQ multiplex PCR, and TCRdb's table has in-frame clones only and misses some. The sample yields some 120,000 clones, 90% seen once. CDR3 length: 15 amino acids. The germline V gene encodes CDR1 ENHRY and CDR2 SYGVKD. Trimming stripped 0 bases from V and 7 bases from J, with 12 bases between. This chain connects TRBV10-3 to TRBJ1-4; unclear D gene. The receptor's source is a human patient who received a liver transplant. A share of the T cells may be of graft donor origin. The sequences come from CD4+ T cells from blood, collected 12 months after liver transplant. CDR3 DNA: TGTGCCATCAGTGAGTCGGAACGAGAGGGTGAAAAACTGTTTTTT. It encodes CAISESEREGEKLFF.